This entry concerns a single T cell receptor (beta chain). The antigen is undetermined. This entry is derived from a study of OX40 agonist ivuxolimab in advanced cancers. Study-wide background: Head and neck, renal cell, melanoma or hepatocellular carcinoma were the cancers that dose-escalation patients had. Partial responses were achieved by three patients, of whom one had hepatocellular carcinoma and two had cutaneous melanoma. General study findings and limits: Some nonresponders likewise displayed low normalized T-cell clonal expansion.

On cycle 4 day 1 and cycle 7 day 1, as well as at baseline, blood was sampled. Libraries were prepared by immunoSEQ multiplex PCR; TCRdb keeps only in-frame clonotypes and omits some of them. The sample includes some 90,000 clones, around 87% of them seen just once. Germline V gives CDR1 GTSNPN, CDR2 SVGIG (reference sequence). This CDR3 is built from 13 residues. Deletions cut 5 bases from V and 4 bases from J, with 15 bases between. The chain couples TRBV30 to TRBJ2-7; D gene uncertain. The source is an adult with an advanced solid tumor such as melanoma, head and neck, liver or kidney cancer. Sequencing used CD4+ or CD8+ T cells sorted from blood, obtained in a trial of the OX40 agonist ivuxolimab. CDR3 sequence: CAWEVPLLYEQYF. DNA for the CDR3: TGTGCCTGGGAGGTTCCCCTCCTATACGAGCAGTACTTC.